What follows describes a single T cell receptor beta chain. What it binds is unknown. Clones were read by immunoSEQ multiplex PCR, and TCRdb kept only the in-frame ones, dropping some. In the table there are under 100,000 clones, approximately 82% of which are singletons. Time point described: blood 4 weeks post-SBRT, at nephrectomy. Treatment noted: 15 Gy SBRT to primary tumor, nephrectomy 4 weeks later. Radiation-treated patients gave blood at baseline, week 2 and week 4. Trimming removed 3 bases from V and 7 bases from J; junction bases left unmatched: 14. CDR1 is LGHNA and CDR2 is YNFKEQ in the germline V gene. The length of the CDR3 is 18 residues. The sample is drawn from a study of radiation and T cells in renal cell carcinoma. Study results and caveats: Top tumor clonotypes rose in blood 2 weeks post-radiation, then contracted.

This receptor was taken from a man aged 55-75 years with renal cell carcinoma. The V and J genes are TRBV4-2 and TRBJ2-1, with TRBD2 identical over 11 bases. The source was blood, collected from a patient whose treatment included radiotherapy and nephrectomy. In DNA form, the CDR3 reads TGTGCCAGCAGCCATAGTAACACCGGGACTAGCGGTGGAAATGAGCAGTTCTTC. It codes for CASSHSNTGTSGGNEQFF.